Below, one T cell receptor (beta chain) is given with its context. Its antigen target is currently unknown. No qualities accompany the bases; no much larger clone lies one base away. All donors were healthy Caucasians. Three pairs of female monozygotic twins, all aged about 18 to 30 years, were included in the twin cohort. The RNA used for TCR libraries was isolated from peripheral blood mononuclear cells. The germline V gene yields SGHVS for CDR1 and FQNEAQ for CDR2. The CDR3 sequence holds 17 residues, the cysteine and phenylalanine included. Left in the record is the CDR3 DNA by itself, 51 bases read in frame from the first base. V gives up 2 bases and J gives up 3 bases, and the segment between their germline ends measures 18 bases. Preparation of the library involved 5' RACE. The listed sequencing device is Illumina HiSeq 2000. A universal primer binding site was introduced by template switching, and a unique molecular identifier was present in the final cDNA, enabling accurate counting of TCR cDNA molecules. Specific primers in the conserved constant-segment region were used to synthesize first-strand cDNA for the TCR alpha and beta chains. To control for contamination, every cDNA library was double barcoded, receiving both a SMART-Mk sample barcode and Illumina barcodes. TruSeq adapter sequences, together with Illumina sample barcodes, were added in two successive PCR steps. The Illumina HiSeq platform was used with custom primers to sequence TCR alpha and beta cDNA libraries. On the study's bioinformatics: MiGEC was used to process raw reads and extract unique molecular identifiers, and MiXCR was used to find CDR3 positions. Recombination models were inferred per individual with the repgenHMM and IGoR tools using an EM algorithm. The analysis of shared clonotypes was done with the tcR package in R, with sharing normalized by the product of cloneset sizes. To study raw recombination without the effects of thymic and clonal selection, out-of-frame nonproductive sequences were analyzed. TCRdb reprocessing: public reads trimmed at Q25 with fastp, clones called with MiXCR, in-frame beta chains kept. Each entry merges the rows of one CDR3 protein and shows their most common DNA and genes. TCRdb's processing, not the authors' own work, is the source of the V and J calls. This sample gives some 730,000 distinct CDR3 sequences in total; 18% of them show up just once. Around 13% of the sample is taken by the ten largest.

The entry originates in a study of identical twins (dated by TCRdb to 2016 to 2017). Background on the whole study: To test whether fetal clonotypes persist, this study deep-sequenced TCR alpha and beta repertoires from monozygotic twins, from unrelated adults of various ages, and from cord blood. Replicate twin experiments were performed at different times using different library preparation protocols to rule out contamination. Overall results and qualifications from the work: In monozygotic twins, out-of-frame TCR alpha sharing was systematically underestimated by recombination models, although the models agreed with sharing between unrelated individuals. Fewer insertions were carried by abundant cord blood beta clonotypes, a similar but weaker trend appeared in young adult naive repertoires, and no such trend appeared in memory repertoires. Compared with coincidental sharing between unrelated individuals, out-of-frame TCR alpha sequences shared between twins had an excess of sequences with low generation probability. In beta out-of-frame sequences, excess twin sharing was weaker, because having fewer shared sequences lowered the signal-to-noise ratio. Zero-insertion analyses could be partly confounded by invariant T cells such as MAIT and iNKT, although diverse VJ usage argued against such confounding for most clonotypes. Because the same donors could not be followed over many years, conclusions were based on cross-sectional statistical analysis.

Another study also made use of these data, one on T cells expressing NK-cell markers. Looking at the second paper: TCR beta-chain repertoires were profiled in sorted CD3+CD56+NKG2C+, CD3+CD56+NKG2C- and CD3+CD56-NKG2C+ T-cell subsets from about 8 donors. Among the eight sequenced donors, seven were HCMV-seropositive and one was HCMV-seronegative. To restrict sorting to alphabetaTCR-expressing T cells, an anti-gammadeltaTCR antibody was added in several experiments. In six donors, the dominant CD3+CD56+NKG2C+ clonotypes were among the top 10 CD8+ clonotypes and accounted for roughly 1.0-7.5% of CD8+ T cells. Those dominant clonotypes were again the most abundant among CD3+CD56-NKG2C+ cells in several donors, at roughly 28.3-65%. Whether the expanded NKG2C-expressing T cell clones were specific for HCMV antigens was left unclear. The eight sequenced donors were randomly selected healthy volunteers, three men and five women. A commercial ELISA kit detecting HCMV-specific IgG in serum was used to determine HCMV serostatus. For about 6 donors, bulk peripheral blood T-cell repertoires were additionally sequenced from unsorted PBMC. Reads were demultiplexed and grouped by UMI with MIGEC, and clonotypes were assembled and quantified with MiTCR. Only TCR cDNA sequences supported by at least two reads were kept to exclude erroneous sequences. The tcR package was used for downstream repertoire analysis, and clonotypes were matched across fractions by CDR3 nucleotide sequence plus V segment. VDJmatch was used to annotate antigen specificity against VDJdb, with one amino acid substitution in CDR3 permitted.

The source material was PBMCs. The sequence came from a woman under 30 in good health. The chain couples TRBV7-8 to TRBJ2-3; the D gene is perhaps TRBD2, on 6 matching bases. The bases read TGTGCCAGCAGCTTAACGGCGGGGAAATACCCGACAGATACGCAGTATTTT. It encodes CASSLTAGKYPTDTQYF. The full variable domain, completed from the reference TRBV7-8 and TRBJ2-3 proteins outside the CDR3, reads GAGVSQSPRYKVAKRGQDVALRCDPISGHVSLFWYQQALGQGPEFLTYFQNEAQLDKSGLPSDRFFAERPEGSVSTLKIQRTQQEDSAVYLCASSLTAGKYPTDTQYFGPGTRLTVL.